The TCR beta chain under discussion was sequenced for a study of cytomegalovirus exposure and HLA in healthy donors (dated 2017 in TCRdb). At the level of the whole study: According to an earlier analysis of around 600 of the donors, 150 million to 200 million T cells yielded approximately 120 million unique TCR beta sequences and around 280 Gb of sequence data. Every repertoire in the discovery cohort had been generated on one and the same sequencing platform. The number of donors typed differed by locus, with about 629-630 for A, B, C, DRB1 and DQB1, approximately 500 for DQA1, 606 for DPA1, and approximately 470 for DPB1. Across approximately 420 genotyped donors of the cohort, an average of approximately 240,000 unique TCR beta nucleotide sequences per donor were sequenced, and roughly 20% of those sequences were non-productive. In a later genetic analysis, genome-wide SNP genotypes for 398 of the 666 donors were used, and that subset was treated as a discovery cohort. In the later analysis, no new phenotypic data were used to find candidate immune exposures; instead, reliance was placed on TCR beta sequences and their occurrence across donors. Donor age, sex, ethnicity and CMV serostatus were compiled together with the repertoire data. The aim of the study was to test whether cataloging public T cell receptors could identify signatures of past pathogen exposure. HLA typing covered class I and class II loci at four-digit resolution. A later analysis re-examined previously published TCR beta repertoires from about 700 donors and added high-resolution HLA genotyping to investigate patterns of TCR occurrence. Because of strong linkage in the cohort, four to six DR-DQ haplotypes were treated as single units for association and clustering. In addition to the first cohort of 666 subjects, a separate validation cohort of approximately 110 different subjects was used. An earlier analysis of 450 to 750 of the donors used high-throughput TCR beta sequencing to judge whether each TCR beta V gene segment behaved as functional or pseudogenic. Of the 300 to 500 genotyped donors, roughly 76% were placed in the genetic ancestry cluster associated with self-reported Caucasian donors. Using immunosequencing, the study profiled T cell repertoires from 666 subjects and related those repertoires to cytomegalovirus serostatus. To predict cytomegalovirus infection status, the study brought together high-throughput TCR immunosequencing, statistical association of individual TCRs with disease status, and machine learning. About 280 gigabases of sequencing data and 70 million to 100 million unique TCR sequences were included in an early release covering 550 to 650 HLA-typed donors. What the study reported, not specific to this receptor: Linkage disequilibrium might explain the correlated functional status among segregating V segments, but an unknown experimental factor could not be ruled out. Compared with equally common non-associated chains, HLA-associated TCR beta chains in a later analysis were more clonally expanded and had lower generation probabilities. Seventeen rarely observed V segments, including chromosome 9 orphons, were excluded from the earlier analysis of about 610 of the donors because counts were too low. A later genetic analysis reported fewer N-insertions in productive TCRs among donors in an Asian-associated ancestry cluster than the 666-donor mean. A total of 150 to 200 TCR beta chains were listed by the study as associated with cytomegalovirus. Some IMGT-functional V segments, including TRBV6-2 and TRBV6-3, could not be distinguished by the 87-base-pair reads and were therefore excluded. Most TCR sequences were observed very rarely across donors, whereas some public TCRs were present in many individuals. HLA typing was unavailable for some donors at each locus, so association tests used only the typed subset. The sequencing pipeline was judged likely to have produced a cluster of highly shared sequence variants as a technical artifact. A later analysis found that most CMV-associated TCR beta chains appeared HLA-restricted, with HLA associations seemingly driven largely by CMV exposure. Broadly in line with IMGT annotations, most TCR beta V segments showed up in productive rearrangements about 87% or about 30% of the time in an earlier analysis of 450 to 600 of the donors. In a later analysis, several top co-occurrence clusters were reported to appear linked to parvovirus B19, influenza, CMV and Epstein-Barr virus. The cohort was sequenced for TCR beta chains only, and without alpha or paired-chain data the features that could be detected were limited. When HLA alleles, especially DR and DQ, strongly co-occurred, attributing TCR associations to individual alleles was difficult. Cytomegalovirus status was reported to be diagnosed by the classifier with high specificity and sensitivity in both the original and validation cohorts. It was suggested by the authors that the approach could potentially be generalized to other disease states and immunological phenotypes. In a later genetic analysis, a missense DCLRE1C variant was associated with V-gene and J-gene trimming of TCR beta chains, and the association was replicated in an independent cohort. In a later analysis, the rate of TCR association differed among HLA loci, with DRB1 alleles having the most associated TCRs and HLA-C alleles having the fewest. A further reported finding was that TCR beta sequences accurately predicted the HLA-A and HLA-B alleles for most subjects in the first cohort. A few of the identified cytomegalovirus-associated TCR beta chains were confirmed in vitro to be specific for cytomegalovirus antigens. The only immune exposure information available for the cohort was CMV serostatus. Presence/absence analyses assumed roughly uniform sequencing depth across donors, an assumption that may not hold. In a later analysis, 15,000 to 20,000 TCR beta sequences were associated with specific HLA alleles at a false discovery rate of 0.05.

The cohort consisted of 600 or so healthy bone marrow donors. At the time of sampling, every cohort member was nominally healthy, though immune exposures that went unrecorded were likely present. The donor was CMV seronegative and belonged to the group of several hundred seronegative cohort members. Each donor provided a peripheral blood sample, and peripheral blood mononuclear cells were used for TCR beta sequencing. Genomic DNA extraction from the blood cell samples was performed with the Qiagen DNeasy Blood Extraction Kit. In the germline V gene, CDR1 corresponds to MDHEN and CDR2 to SYDVKM. Trimming removed 3 bases from V and 2 bases from J, leaving 13 bases between the germline ends. Taken from cysteine to phenylalanine, the CDR3 has 15 residues. Only the CDR3 portion is preserved as DNA: 45 bases, with reading frame beginning at the first base. The library was produced with the immunoSEQ multiplex PCR assay. For the multiplex PCR, a mixture combining 60 forward primers for TCR Vbeta segments and 13 reverse primers for TCR Jbeta segments was used. Amplification of the CDR3 region of rearranged TCR beta genes was performed with a multiplex PCR assay on genomic DNA. Amplified TCR beta libraries were sequenced as 87-base-pair reads on the Illumina HiSeq System. The paper's processing steps were these. In a later analysis, tens of millions of unique TCR beta chains were counted across the roughly 700 repertoires, and around 11 million of these chains were shared by at least two donors. To remove PCR and sequencing errors, raw reads were error-corrected and collapsed into unique sequences using a nearest-neighbor algorithm that merged closely related sequences. Alignment of CDR3 sequences to IMGT reference sequences was used to assign V, D and J gene segments. Each retained sequence needed at least a six-nucleotide match to both a V gene segment and a J gene segment. Rearrangements were called productive when the CDR3 lacked stop codons and stayed in frame with V and J; all others were non-productive. CDR3 was defined by IMGT convention, running from the second conserved V-encoded cysteine to the conserved J-encoded phenylalanine. The earlier analysis of approximately 590 of the donors excluded any sequence lacking an unambiguous match to a single V gene segment. An earlier analysis of 500 to 700 of the donors classified V segments as functional when productive rearrangements were above 56.7% and as segregating when the standard deviation between donors was above 5%. To diagnose cytomegalovirus status from the catalog of TCR beta chain sequences, a statistical classification framework was built. V and J gene assignment, in a later analysis, came from comparing TCR nucleotide sequences with IMGT/GENE-DB human TR gene sequences. The TCRdist pipeline was used in a later analysis to assign CDR3 sequences and most-parsimonious VDJ recombination scenarios. In a later analysis, each TCR beta chain was defined by its CDR3 amino acid sequence together with its V-gene family, and reads lacking a unique V-gene family were excluded. In a later analysis, fewer than 650 highly shared, low-generation-probability nucleotide sequences were removed to address suspected cross-contamination and a sequencing artifact. For each public chain, a later analysis derived a clonal expansion index from normalized ranks of inferred template counts within each repertoire. In a later analysis, generation probabilities were computed with a VDJ recombination model fitted to out-of-frame rearrangements, and the resulting probabilities were checked against IGoR. In a later analysis, hypergeometric tests were used to score TCR-TCR, TCR-HLA and TCR-CMV co-occurrence, with a repertoire-size bias correction applied to TCR pairs. False discovery rates were estimated in a later analysis by permuting HLA or CMV assignments 20 times. In a later analysis, co-occurring TCRs were grouped with DBSCAN, and TCRdist sequence similarity was added when clustering was performed within HLA-allele-positive subsets. Co-occurrence clustering excluded repertoires with fewer than 30,000 or more than 120,000 public chains, plus five with anomalous nucleotide sharing. The table comes from immuneACCESS by way of TCRdb, which keeps in-frame sequences with V and J called. Part of the clones is missing from these tables; in studies checked, under half for an unresolved V gene and the rest for unknown reasons. V, J and clone size are those of that table, while D and trimming were read from the DNA. The sample table records some 150,000 clones; 76% of these occur just once. Less than 1% of the sample comes from the top ten.

As concerns this clone: Its binding antigen is unknown. Per-nucleotide qualities are absent, and no much larger clonotype sits a single base away.

The sequencing input was PBMCs. In this chain, TRBV28 is recombined with TRBJ1-2, with no reliable assignment of the D segment. The TCR comes from a female donor in good health and CMV-seronegative. Here is the DNA: TGTGCCAGCAGTTTGGCAGTTGCCCTCAACTATGGCTACACCTTC. It specifies CASSLAVALNYGYTF.